These 6 T cell receptor beta chains were sequenced from one sample in a study of CD8+CD57+ T cells in acquired aplastic anemia. CDR3 and TCR beta VDJ profiling relied on a genomic DNA template. TCRdb re-analysed the reads in MiXCR, keeping a single row per CDR3 protein. The data show just over 400,000 distinct CDR3 sequences, about 70% seen once. The material sequenced was sorted CD4+, CD8+, or CD8+CD57+ T cells (not recorded which) from PBMCs. These receptors were collected from a human donor in good health, serving as a control.

This clonotype was seen ten or more times. The chain joins TRBV6-5 to TRBJ1-3; D is undetermined. The germline V gene has CDR1 MNHEY and CDR2 SVGAGI. The CDR3 sequence is 15 residues long. The germline V and J ends were trimmed by 2 bases and 0 bases, with 8 bases remaining between them. CDR3 loop: CASSYREPSGNTIYF. The CDR3 DNA reads TGTGCCAGCAGTTACCGAGAACCCTCTGGAAACACCATATATTTT.

This chain connects TRBV20-1 to TRBJ2-3; D unresolved. Germline-derived CDR1 and CDR2 are DFQATT and SNEGSKA (reference sequence). Trimming cost V 1 base and J 2 bases, with 10 bases left between them. The CDR3 spans 14 residues. In DNA form, the CDR3 reads TGCAGTGCTAGAGGAAGACTTTACACAGATACGCAGTATTTT. This sequence encodes CSARGRLYTDTQYF.

This clonotype was observed a few times. The CDR3 does not end in the conserved phenylalanine or tryptophan, so this is likely a read error. No DNA is shown, since the ends of the CDR3 on it are uncertain; the CDR3 is the one TCRdb lists. The chain uses TRBV9 and TRBJ1-6; the table gives TRBD1 as D, unverified against the DNA. The length of the CDR3 is 13 amino acids, counting both ends. Germline V gene sequence: CDR1 SGDLS, CDR2 YYNGEE. CDR3 in amino acids: CASSVGPGQDTYV.

As for this clonotype: The junction and the germline gene differ at one end; a read error may be behind it. The rearrangement links TRBV7-2 to TRBJ1-2, with 7 bases lining up with TRBD1. The CDR3 consists of 13 residues. Germline loops: CDR1 SGHTA, CDR2 FQGNSA. The CDR3 is CASNNRGRYTDTF. The CDR3 region has the DNA TGTGCCAGCAACAACAGGGGAAGGTACACTGACACTTTC.

This clonotype was picked up one time. The V and J genes are TRBV19 and TRBJ2-1; TRBD2 aligns across 7 bases. The germline gives CDR1 LNHDA, CDR2 SQIVND (reference sequence). The J segment lost 5 bases and the V segment lost 2 bases, leaving 12 bases of the junction unmatched. The CDR3 extends over 17 amino acids. The CDR3 is CASSILFRGVPNNEQFF. CDR3 DNA: TGTGCCAGTAGTATATTGTTCCGGGGGGTACCCAACAATGAGCAGTTCTTC.

V and J are TRBV10-2 and TRBJ1-1; 11 bases match TRBD1. V lost 4 bases to trimming and J lost 0 bases; unmatched junction nucleotides: 10. Germline assignment: CDR1 WSHSY and CDR2 SAAADI. The CDR3 totals 18 residues. The CDR3 reads CASSGLGQGGDMNTEAFF. DNA for the CDR3: TGCGCCAGCAGTGGATTGGGACAGGGGGGCGACATGAACACTGAAGCTTTCTTT.